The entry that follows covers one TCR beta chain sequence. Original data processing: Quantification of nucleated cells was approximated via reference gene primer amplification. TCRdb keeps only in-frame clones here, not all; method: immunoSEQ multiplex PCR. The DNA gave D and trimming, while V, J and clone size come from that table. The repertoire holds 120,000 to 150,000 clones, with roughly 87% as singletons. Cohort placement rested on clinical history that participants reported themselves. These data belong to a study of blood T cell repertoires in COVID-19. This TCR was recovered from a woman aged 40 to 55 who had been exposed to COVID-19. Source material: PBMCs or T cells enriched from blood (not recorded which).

This CDR3 is CASSATGGGETQYF. CDR3 nucleotide sequence: TGTGCCAGCAGCGCCACTGGCGGGGGAGAGACCCAGTACTTC. The chain has TRBV7-9 and TRBJ2-5, with 7 bases identical to TRBD2. The CDR3 has 14 amino acids. The V and J ends lost 5 bases and 4 bases, in that order; junction bases with no gene match: 7. Germline V gene lookup returns CDR1 SEHNR and CDR2 FQNEAQ (reference sequence).